The 30 T cell receptor beta chains reported below all come from one sample, sequenced in a study of CD8 T cells in ankylosing spondylitis (dated by TCRdb to between 2016 and 2019). What the study reported, not specific to this receptor: Blood from ankylosing spondylitis patients appeared to be characterized by a TCR beta motif composed of eight highly homologous amino acid variants.

The protocol used for the library was 5' RACE. TCRdb records Illumina HiSeq 2500 as the sequencer. TCRdb trimmed public reads at Q25 via fastp, called clones via MiXCR and kept in-frame beta chains. Every entry covers one CDR3 protein and lists the most common genes and DNA from its rows. The sample data list 700,000 to 850,000 distinct CDR3 sequences, and over 9.5% of these were observed just once. The top ten constitute 0.51% of the sample. These receptors are not linked to any known antigen. Sequenced input: blood, either unsorted or a sorted T cell fraction (not recorded which). The origin of the receptors is a male donor with ankylosing spondylitis.

This clonotype was seen many times. This chain uses TRBV7-2 with TRBJ1-3; D uncertain. V lost 5 bases and J 7 bases, leaving 18 bases between the germline ends. The CDR3 loop spans 15 amino acids. Germline V gene lookup returns CDR1 SGHTA and CDR2 FQGNSA. This CDR3 reads CASSPGSGLYNTIYF. CDR3 bases: TGTGCCAGCAGCCCGGGAAGCGGATTGTATAACACCATATATTTT.

The rearrangement links TRBV20-1 to TRBJ2-2; D is undetermined. This CDR3 has 16 amino acids. V gave up 1 base and J gave up 4 bases, with 16 bases separating them. Germline-derived CDR1 and CDR2 are DFQATT and SNEGSKA (reference sequence). This CDR3 reads CSARVAAHGGTGELFF. The CDR3 DNA follows: TGCAGTGCTAGAGTAGCAGCCCATGGCGGCACCGGGGAGCTGTTTTTT.

The chain carries TRBV20-1 and TRBJ2-5, with D perhaps being TRBD1 or TRBD2 (5 bases each). Germline values: CDR1 DFQATT, CDR2 SNEGSKA (reference sequence). Trimming shortened V by 1 base and J by 5 bases, and 14 bases separated the two germline ends. The CDR3 sequence is 14 residues long. The CDR3, as DNA: TGCAGTGCTAGAGGTTCGGAGGCAGGGGAGACCCAGTACTTC. This sequence encodes CSARGSEAGETQYF.

This clonotype was detected only a few times. The V call is TRBV6-5, the J call TRBJ1-3; a possible D gene is TRBD1 (5 bases). The CDR3 consists of 15 residues. Trimming pared 2 bases from V and 2 bases from J, leaving 10 bases between. Germline CDR1 MNHEY, CDR2 SVGAGI. The CDR3 DNA sequence: TGTGCCAGCAGTTACAGCGGGGCCCCTGGAAACACCATATATTTT. Amino acids: CASSYSGAPGNTIYF.

The J gene is TRBJ2-7, the V gene TRBV9; D possibly matches TRBD1 or TRBD2 (6 bases each). The CDR3 spans 16 residues. Trimming stripped 0 bases from V and 0 bases from J, with 13 bases between. Germline values: CDR1 SGDLS, CDR2 YYNGEE. In nucleotides, the CDR3 is TGTGCCAGCAGCGTAGGGCCCGGGGGCAGCTCCTACGAGCAGTACTTC. Translated: CASSVGPGGSSYEQYF.

About this clonotype: A much larger clone differs from this one at a single base, so this may be a read error. This chain links TRBV20-1 with TRBJ2-3; 7 positions agree with TRBD2. Germline CDR1 and CDR2: DFQATT and SNEGSKA (reference sequence). The CDR3 runs to 16 residues. DNA of the CDR3: TGCTGTGCTAGAGAATGGGGCGGGAGTAAGGCAGATACGCAGTATTTT. It translates to CCAREWGGSKADTQYF.

The CDR3 DNA reads as TGCAGTATCTGGGTCGGGAATCAGCCCCAGCATTTT. This sequence encodes CSIWVGNQPQHF. This chain joins TRBV20-1 and TRBJ1-5; no clear D. V lost 8 bases and J lost 4, with 12 bases in between. This CDR3 has 12 amino acids. The germline V gene has CDR1 DFQATT and CDR2 SNEGSKA (reference sequence).

This sequence joins TRBV20-1 and TRBJ1-2; 7 bases agree with TRBD1. Germline values: CDR1 DFQATT, CDR2 SNEGSKA (reference sequence). There are 12 residues in the CDR3. J lost 5 bases, V lost 0 bases, and 0 bases had no gene match. In DNA form, the CDR3 reads TGCAGTGCTAGAGAGACAGGGTATGGCTACACCTTC. It is translated as CSARETGYGYTF.

The CDR3 sequence: CASSSYTRQGPLSYEQYF. CDR3 sequence (DNA): TGTGCCAGCAGCTCTTACACAAGACAGGGTCCTCTCTCCTACGAGCAGTACTTC. This sequence joins TRBV12-3 or TRBV12-4 and TRBJ2-7; 7 bases are shared with TRBD1. J was trimmed by 0 bases and V by 6 bases; bases with no gene match: 17. CDR3 length: 18 amino acids.

CDR3 in amino acids: CASSPRAWGFQETQYF. DNA of the CDR3: TGCGCCAGCAGCCCCCGGGCCTGGGGTTTCCAAGAGACCCAGTACTTC. This chain links TRBV4-3 with TRBJ2-5; no reliable D call. This CDR3 has 16 amino acids. Germline V gene data show CDR1 as LGHNA and CDR2 as YSLEER. Trimming cost V 4 bases and J 1 base, with 16 bases left between them.

The rearrangement links TRBV5-1 to TRBJ2-3; 10 bases map to TRBD1. This CDR3 has 14 residues. Germline-derived CDR1 and CDR2 are SGHRS and YFSETQ. Trimming removed 7 bases from V and 3 bases from J; junction bases left unmatched: 5. The CDR3 protein is CASGQGVQTDTQYF. CDR3 in DNA: TGCGCCAGCGGACAGGGGGTACAAACAGATACGCAGTATTTT.

This rearrangement joins TRBV7-9 to TRBJ2-3; weak D call: TRBD2 (6 bases). Trimming shortened V by 4 bases and J by 5 bases, and 13 bases separated the two germline ends. In germline, CDR1 is SEHNR, CDR2 FQNEAQ (reference sequence). This CDR3 spans 14 amino acids. Here the CDR3 DNA reads TGTGCCAGCAGCTCTCGACTAGAAGGAGATACGCAGTATTTT. Amino acid sequence: CASSSRLEGDTQYF.

This clonotype appeared a few times. The chain joins TRBV5-5 to TRBJ1-1; TRBD1 might be the D (6 bases). The CDR3 has 14 residues. Germline V CDR1 and CDR2: SGHKS, YYEKEE (reference sequence). Between the trimmed V and J ends, which lost 0 bases and 7 bases, there was a span of 13 bases. CDR3 sequence reads: CASSLAAGDIEAFF. Here the CDR3 DNA reads TGTGCCAGCAGCTTGGCCGCCGGGGACATTGAAGCTTTCTTT.

The V gene is TRBV20-1, the J gene TRBJ2-1; D gene ambiguous. V lost 3 bases, J lost 6 bases, and 12 bases lay in between. This CDR3 has 13 amino acids. CDR1 is DFQATT and CDR2 is SNEGSKA in the germline V gene (reference sequence). As DNA, the CDR3 is TGCAGTGCTAGCTTCGCGAGAGGCAATGAGCAGTTCTTC. As protein: CSASFARGNEQFF.

This clonotype has ten or more counts. The V gene is TRBV7-9, the J gene TRBJ2-5; D perhaps matches TRBD2 (5 bases). V gave up 5 bases and J gave up 5 bases, with 12 bases separating them. This CDR3 is 13 amino acids long. The germline V gene has CDR1 SEHNR and CDR2 FQNEAQ (reference sequence). CDR3: CASSLTSGETQYF. CDR3 in DNA: TGTGCCAGCAGCCTCACTAGTGGGGAGACCCAGTACTTC. The whole variable domain, remainder taken from reference TRBV7-9 and TRBJ2-5, is DTGVSQNPRHKITKRGQNVTFRCDPISEHNRLYWYRQTLGQGPEFLTYFQNEAQLEKSRLLSDRFSAERPKGSFSTLEIQRTEQGDSAMYLCASSLTSGETQYFGPGTRLLVL.

The chain carries TRBV15 and TRBJ1-5, with D perhaps matching TRBD1 (6 bases). CDR3 length: 15 residues. Germline V CDR1 and CDR2: LNHNV, YYDKDF (reference sequence). V gave up 4 bases and J gave up 7 bases, with 17 bases separating them. The CDR3 DNA sequence: TGTGCCACCAGCACCCGTCTGGGGGCGGGACAGCCCCAGCATTTT. Translated: CATSTRLGAGQPQHF.

This clonotype was picked up many times. CDR3 amino acids: CSARATGGRSYNEQFF. DNA of the CDR3: TGCAGTGCTAGAGCGACAGGGGGCAGGTCCTACAATGAGCAGTTCTTC. The V gene is TRBV20-1, the J gene TRBJ2-1, with 10 positions matching TRBD1. Per the germline V gene, CDR1 is DFQATT and CDR2 is SNEGSKA (reference sequence). Trimming took 1 base from V and 1 from J; bases not matched to a gene: 4. CDR3 length: 16 residues.

This clonotype was detected ten times or more. The chain links TRBV3-1 to TRBJ1-5; D remains unclear. V was cut by 1 base and J by 7 bases, with 14 bases left in between. This CDR3 region has 15 residues. Germline V CDR1 and CDR2: LGHDT, YNNKEL (reference sequence). The CDR3 DNA reads as TGTGCCAGCAGCCAAGGGATAGGTTCCGTGCAGCCCCAGCATTTT. Amino acids: CASSQGIGSVQPQHF.

This clonotype was observed a few times. The V gene is TRBV20-1, the J gene TRBJ2-3; TRBD1 is a possible D gene (5 bases). V was cut by 6 bases and J by 1 base, with 20 bases left in between. Germline lookup yields CDR1 DFQATT and CDR2 SNEGSKA (reference sequence). CDR3 length: 16 residues. CDR3 sequence (DNA): TGCAGTGCCGACAGATTAGGTAGCCCTCGCACAGATACGCAGTATTTT. This sequence encodes CSADRLGSPRTDTQYF.

This chain uses TRBV7-9 with TRBJ2-3; TRBD1 agrees at 8 bases. The CDR3 contains 13 residues. V was clipped by 5 bases and J by 9 bases; unmatched bases: 7. CDR1 is SEHNR, CDR2 FQNEAQ, per germline (reference sequence). In nucleotides, the CDR3 is TGTGCCAGCAGCCTAAGGACAGGGAACACGCAGTATTTT. Its protein product is CASSLRTGNTQYF.

This clonotype came up a few times. The chain links TRBV29-1 to TRBJ2-2; perhaps TRBD1 as D (6 bases). CDR1 SQVTM and CDR2 ANQGSEA come from the germline V gene. V lost 5 bases, J lost 2 bases, and 9 bases lay in between. The CDR3 is 13 residues long. The CDR3 loop reads CSVPGQNTGELFF. The CDR3 bases are TGCAGCGTTCCGGGACAAAACACCGGGGAGCTGTTTTTT.

This clonotype was observed a handful of times. This chain uses TRBV20-1 with TRBJ2-7, with D tentatively TRBD1 or TRBD2 (5 bases each). This CDR3 region has 13 residues. V lost 5 bases and J 2 bases, leaving 13 bases between the germline ends. Germline lookup yields CDR1 DFQATT and CDR2 SNEGSKA (reference sequence). CDR3 DNA: TGCAGTGCTCACCGCCGGGGCCCCTACGAGCAGTACTTC. Amino acids: CSAHRRGPYEQYF.

This clonotype came up a few times. The chain carries TRBV12-3 or TRBV12-4 and TRBJ1-6; a possible D gene is TRBD1 (5 bases). Trimming removed 5 bases at V and 9 bases at J, with 14 bases between. The length of the CDR3 is 14 residues. CDR3 protein: CASSSQPDSSPLHF. CDR3 coding DNA: TGTGCCAGCAGTAGCCAACCCGACAGTTCACCCCTCCACTTT.

The chain employs TRBV20-1 and TRBJ1-2, with D unclear. Germline V gene data show CDR1 as DFQATT and CDR2 as SNEGSKA (reference sequence). CDR3 length: 14 residues. Trimming stripped 7 bases from V and 2 bases from J, with 17 bases between. The CDR3 region is CSDNSERVNYGYTF. In nucleotides, the CDR3 is TGCAGTGATAACTCCGAACGTGTCAACTATGGCTACACCTTC.

This clonotype was recorded many times. The chain has TRBV29-1 and TRBJ1-4; TRBD1 is a possible D gene (5 bases). The CDR3 is 13 amino acids. CDR1 is SQVTM, CDR2 ANQGSEA, per germline. V was shortened by 7 bases and J by 0 bases, with 9 bases between the two germline ends. CDR3 DNA: TGCAGCGGTAGGGACGCAACTAATGAAAAACTGTTTTTT. Amino acid sequence: CSGRDATNEKLFF.

This clonotype was seen many times. The V gene is TRBV20-1, the J gene TRBJ1-1; D is uncertain. Germline values: CDR1 DFQATT, CDR2 SNEGSKA (reference sequence). Trimming shortened V by 2 bases and J by 5 bases, and 18 bases separated the two germline ends. The CDR3 sequence is 15 residues long. The CDR3 nucleotides are TGCAGTGCTAGATCCCGGACTTTAACGGCTACTGAAGCTTTCTTT. This codes for CSARSRTLTATEAFF.

The genes are TRBV7-6 and TRBJ1-3, with D unresolved. Germline CDR1 reads SGHVS; CDR2 reads FNYEAQ. V shed 2 bases and J shed 3 bases, with 14 bases lying between them. The CDR3 covers 16 residues. The chain's CDR3 is CASSLFEGIGGNTIYF. The CDR3 nucleotides read TGTGCCAGCAGCTTATTCGAAGGGATCGGTGGAAACACCATATATTTT. Full variable domain (remainder filled in from reference TRBV7-6 and TRBJ1-3): GAGVSQSPRYKVTKRGQDVALRCDPISGHVSLYWYRQALGQGPEFLTYFNYEAQQDKSGLPNDRFSAERPEGSISTLTIQRTEQRDSAMYRCASSLFEGIGGNTIYFGEGSWLTVV.

The table lists this clonotype with a few counts. The gene calls are TRBV5-5 and TRBJ2-5, with D possibly being TRBD1 (6 bases). The V end was cut by 4 bases, the J end by 5 bases, with 21 bases between. This CDR3 contains 16 residues. Per the germline V gene, CDR1 is SGHKS and CDR2 is YYEKEE (reference sequence). CDR3 sequence (DNA): TGTGCCAGCAGCCCTAACCCGGGACACATGGAGGAGACCCAGTACTTC. As protein: CASSPNPGHMEETQYF. Full variable domain (missing parts from reference TRBV5-5 and TRBJ2-5): DAGVTQSPTHLIKTRGQQVTLRCSPISGHKSVSWYQQVLGQGPQFIFQYYEKEERGRGNFPDRFSARQFPNYSSELNVNALLLGDSALYLCASSPNPGHMEETQYFGPGTRLLVL.

This chain joins TRBV20-1 and TRBJ2-2, with TRBD1 as a possible D gene (5 bases). V was trimmed by 7 bases and J by 1 base, leaving 7 bases between them. CDR3 length equals 12 residues. The V gene's germline CDR1 is DFQATT and CDR2 SNEGSKA (reference sequence). CDR3 amino acids: CSGRGNTGELFF. CDR3 nucleotides: TGCAGTGGAAGGGGGAACACCGGGGAGCTGTTTTTT.

This clonotype was detected many times. The chain employs TRBV7-6 and TRBJ2-5, with no clear D. The germline V and J ends were trimmed by 3 bases and 9 bases, with 17 bases remaining between them. This CDR3 contains 14 residues. Per germline, CDR1 SGHVS and CDR2 FNYEAQ. The CDR3 nucleotides read TGTGCCAGCAGCTTGCGATTAAGGCAAACGGCCCAGTACTTC. Its translation: CASSLRLRQTAQYF.